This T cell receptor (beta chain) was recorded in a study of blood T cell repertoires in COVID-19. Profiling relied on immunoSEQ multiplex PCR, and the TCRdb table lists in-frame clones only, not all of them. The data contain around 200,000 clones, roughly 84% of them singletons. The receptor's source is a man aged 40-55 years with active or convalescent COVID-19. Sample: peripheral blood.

CDR3 loop: CASSLLETQYF. The CDR3 DNA reads TGTGCCAGCAGCTTACTAGAGACCCAGTACTTC. The V call is TRBV7-2, the J call TRBJ2-5; D is undetermined. V was cut by 2 bases and J by 4 bases, with 2 bases left in between. Germline V lookup: CDR1 SGHTA, CDR2 FQGNSA. The CDR3 sequence is 11 residues long.